The 27 T cell receptor beta chains listed next were all sequenced from one sample in a study of blood T cell repertoires in COVID-19. Sequencing was performed with immunoSEQ multiplex PCR; in TCRdb, only in-frame clones are kept and a portion is missing. The top ten clones hold 7% to 9% of a sample with roughly 210,000 clones, about nine tenths of them seen once. The sample taken for sequencing was PBMCs or T cells enriched from blood (not recorded which). Receptor source: a man younger than 40 in a cohort exposed to, infected with or recovered from COVID-19 (not recorded which).

V is TRBV28 and J is TRBJ1-5; 8 nucleotides agree with TRBD1. This CDR3 is 16 amino acids long. Germline V CDR1 and CDR2: MDHEN, SYDVKM. V shed 2 bases and J 3 bases; nucleotides not matched to a gene: 6. CDR3 bases: TGTGCCAGCAGTTTAGCTGGACAGGGCTCCAATCAGCCCCAGCATTTT. Its translation is CASSLAGQGSNQPQHF.

V and J are TRBV7-2 and TRBJ2-1; 7 bases fit TRBD2. Germline-derived CDR1 and CDR2 are SGHTA and FQGNSA. The CDR3 has 13 amino acids. Trimming cost V 0 bases and J 7 bases; bases outside gene matches: 0. CDR3 nucleotides: TGTGCCAGCAGCTTAGCGCGGGGGAATGAGCAGTTCTTC. It specifies CASSLARGNEQFF.

The rearrangement links TRBV11-2 to TRBJ2-1; 9 bases are shared with TRBD1. This CDR3 region has 15 residues. Germline values: CDR1 SGHAT, CDR2 FQNNGV. V was clipped by 3 bases and J by 3 bases; unmatched bases: 3. The CDR3 DNA follows: TGTGCCAGCAGCTTTGAGACAGGGGGCTACAATGAGCAGTTCTTC. Protein sequence: CASSFETGGYNEQFF.

The chain couples TRBV28 to TRBJ1-1; D is possibly TRBD1 (6 bases). The ends were cut back, 1 base at V and 3 bases at J, with 9 bases in the middle. The CDR3 spans 14 residues. Germline lookup yields CDR1 MDHEN and CDR2 SYDVKM. The chain's CDR3 is CASSLSGQYTEAFF. The CDR3 DNA sequence: TGTGCCAGCAGTTTATCCGGACAGTACACTGAAGCTTTCTTT. Using reference TRBV28 and TRBJ1-1 for the parts outside the CDR3, the full variable domain is DVKVTQSSRYLVKRTGEKVFLECVQDMDHENMFWYRQDPGLGLRLIYFSYDVKMKEKGDIPEGYSVSREKKERFSLILESASTNQTSMYLCASSLSGQYTEAFFGQGTRLTVV.

The chain employs TRBV7-9 and TRBJ2-7, with 9 bases identical to TRBD1. The CDR3 is 18 amino acids. The V and J ends lost 5 bases and 4 bases, in that order; junction bases with no gene match: 18. Germline V gives CDR1 SEHNR, CDR2 FQNEAQ (reference sequence). Written as DNA, the CDR3 is TGTGCCAGCAGCCCGCCCCTGGTGGACAGGGGTGAAAAATACGAGCAGTACTTC. Amino acid sequence: CASSPPLVDRGEKYEQYF.

This clone occurred once. The chain uses TRBV18 and TRBJ1-5, with TRBD1 matching over 7 bases. Germline CDR1 reads KGHSH; CDR2 reads LQKENI. CDR3 size: 13 residues. The J segment lost 12 bases and the V segment lost 6 bases, leaving 11 bases of the junction unmatched. The CDR3 loop reads CASSPLGQEGQHF. The DNA for the CDR3 is TGTGCCAGCTCGCCTTTAGGACAGGAGGGCCAGCATTTT.

The chain links TRBV5-4 to TRBJ1-4; D gene uncertain. The germline V gene has CDR1 SGHNT and CDR2 YYREEE (reference sequence). Trimming took off 0 bases at V and 6 bases at J, with 9 bases between the two ends. The CDR3 is 14 residues long. The CDR3 loop is CASSLGGSHEKLFF. DNA of the CDR3: TGTGCCAGCAGCTTGGGCGGGTCTCATGAAAAACTGTTTTTT.

The V call is TRBV28, the J call TRBJ1-5; D is ambiguous. Germline V gene sequence: CDR1 MDHEN, CDR2 SYDVKM. The CDR3 spans 16 residues. Trimming left V 5 bases short and J 5 bases short, with 19 bases between. The CDR3 region is CASSPLQAAGDQPQHF. The CDR3 DNA is TGTGCCAGCAGTCCCCTCCAGGCCGCCGGGGATCAGCCCCAGCATTTT. The entire variable domain, with the rest obtained from reference TRBV28 and TRBJ1-5, is as follows: DVKVTQSSRYLVKRTGEKVFLECVQDMDHENMFWYRQDPGLGLRLIYFSYDVKMKEKGDIPEGYSVSREKKERFSLILESASTNQTSMYLCASSPLQAAGDQPQHFGDGTRLSIL.

The rearrangement uses TRBV5-1 and TRBJ2-2; the D gene is possibly TRBD1 (6 bases). Trimming took 8 bases from V and 4 from J, leaving 15 bases between them. The V gene's germline CDR1 is SGHRS and CDR2 YFSETQ. The CDR3 has 14 residues. CDR3 sequence: CASIQGPSTGELFF. DNA of the CDR3: TGCGCCAGTATACAGGGCCCGAGCACCGGGGAGCTGTTTTTT.

The V call is TRBV5-1, the J call TRBJ1-5; weak D call: TRBD1 (5 bases). The germline V and J ends were trimmed by 2 bases and 1 base, with 10 bases remaining between them. Germline V gene data show CDR1 as SGHRS and CDR2 as YFSETQ. The CDR3 contains 15 residues. The CDR3, as DNA: TGCGCCAGCAGCTTAGGAGGGGACAGCAATCAGCCCCAGCATTTT. Residues: CASSLGGDSNQPQHF.

V usage is TRBV5-1 and J usage is TRBJ2-7, with 10 bases that match TRBD1. This CDR3 contains 15 residues. V lost 0 bases, J lost 0 bases, and 0 bases stayed unmatched. Germline CDR1 and CDR2: SGHRS and YFSETQ. CDR3 in DNA: TGCGCCAGCAGCTTGGGGACAGGGGGCTCCTACGAGCAGTACTTC. This translates into CASSLGTGGSYEQYF. Looking up the rest from reference TRBV5-1 and TRBJ2-7 gives the full variable domain: KAGVTQTPRYLIKTRGQQVTLSCSPISGHRSVSWYQQTPGQGLQFLFEYFSETQRNKGNFPGRFSGRQFSNSRSEMNVSTLELGDSALYLCASSLGTGGSYEQYFGPGTRLTVT.

The chain carries TRBV5-4 and TRBJ2-2, with TRBD2 matching 10 bases. The CDR3 is 16 residues long. The J segment lost 1 base and the V segment lost 5 bases, leaving 5 bases of the junction unmatched. Germline V gene lookup returns CDR1 SGHNT and CDR2 YYREEE (reference sequence). The CDR3 region is CASRRLAGMNTGELFF. The CDR3 DNA reads TGTGCCAGCAGAAGACTAGCGGGTATGAACACCGGGGAGCTGTTTTTT.

The chain joins TRBV28 to TRBJ2-5, with 7 bases that match TRBD1. Germline CDR1 MDHEN, CDR2 SYDVKM. V was pared by 5 bases and J by 5 bases, with 8 bases of the junction left unmatched. This CDR3 is built from 14 residues. In DNA form, the CDR3 reads TGTGCCAGCAGTCCACAGGGGTTTAGGGAGACCCAGTACTTC. Translated, it gives CASSPQGFRETQYF.

This sequence joins TRBV4-1 and TRBJ1-1; D call uncertain. With 0 bases removed from V and 4 bases from J, the gap between germline ends came to 24 bases. The CDR3 sequence is 19 residues long. CDR1 and CDR2 from the germline V gene are MGHRA and YSYEKL. This CDR3 is CASSQDVITVLEYGTEAFF. CDR3 nucleotides: TGCGCCAGCAGCCAAGATGTGATAACGGTTTTAGAATATGGCACTGAAGCTTTCTTT.

This clone appeared once. The chain combines TRBV9 with TRBJ2-7; TRBD2 agrees at 9 bases. In germline, CDR1 is SGDLS, CDR2 YYNGEE. With V trimmed by 4 bases and J by 0 bases, 8 bases remained unmatched. This CDR3 region has 16 residues. This chain's CDR3 is CASSSDPSGTSYEQYF. CDR3 sequence (DNA): TGTGCCAGCAGCTCCGACCCTAGCGGGACCTCCTACGAGCAGTACTTC.

The chain has TRBV19 and TRBJ1-2; no definite D call. The germline CDR1 and CDR2 sequences are LNHDA and SQIVND (reference sequence). Trimming removed 4 bases from V and 5 bases from J, with 14 bases in between. The CDR3 sequence is 14 residues long. The CDR3 loop reads CASSKGGNAYGYTF. CDR3 DNA sequence: TGTGCCAGTAGTAAGGGAGGTAACGCGTATGGCTACACCTTC. The variable domain in full, with the rest retrieved from reference TRBV19 and TRBJ1-2, is DGGITQSPKYLFRKEGQNVTLSCEQNLNHDAMYWYRQDPGQGLRLIYYSQIVNDFQKGDIAEGYSVSREKKESFPLTVTSAQKNPTAFYLCASSKGGNAYGYTFGSGTRLTVV.

J is TRBJ2-5 and V is TRBV19, with 8 nucleotides matching TRBD2. CDR1 and CDR2 from the germline V gene are LNHDA and SQIVND (reference sequence). V shed 6 bases, J shed 1 base, and the junction held 4 bases outside the gene matches. This CDR3 is 14 amino acids long. The CDR3 loop is CASRLAGIQETQYF. The CDR3 DNA sequence: TGTGCCAGTAGGTTAGCGGGAATCCAAGAGACCCAGTACTTC.

The rearrangement joins TRBV29-1 to TRBJ1-1; TRBD1 matches 11 bases. The germline gives CDR1 SQVTM, CDR2 ANQGSEA. The CDR3 has 19 residues. With V trimmed by 1 base and J by 3 bases, 16 bases remained unmatched. The CDR3: CSVEGRAIGQGASDTEAFF. In DNA, the CDR3 is TGCAGCGTTGAAGGTAGGGCGATTGGACAGGGGGCGAGTGACACTGAAGCTTTCTTT. Full variable domain (rest looked up from reference TRBV29-1 and TRBJ1-1): SAVISQKPSRDICQRGTSLTIQCQVDSQVTMMFWYRQQPGQSLTLIATANQGSEATYESGFVIDKFPISRPNLTFSTLTVSNMSPEDSSIYLCSVEGRAIGQGASDTEAFFGQGTRLTVV.

The chain couples TRBV5-5 to TRBJ2-4, with 7 bases identical to TRBD1. Unmatched junction bases numbered 9, after V lost 2 bases and J lost 10 bases. The CDR3 totals 14 residues. Germline V CDR1 and CDR2: SGHKS, YYEKEE (reference sequence). In nucleotides, the CDR3 is TGTGCCAGCAGCTTACCGGGACAGTTCGCTATTCAGTACTTC. Encoded protein: CASSLPGQFAIQYF.

The chain has TRBV20-1 and TRBJ1-2, with D perhaps matching TRBD1 (5 bases). This CDR3 has 15 amino acids. Between the trimmed V and J ends, which lost 3 bases and 1 base, there was a span of 15 bases. CDR1 is DFQATT and CDR2 is SNEGSKA in the germline V gene (reference sequence). The DNA for the CDR3 is TGCAGTGCTAGTAGGTTGAGCAGGGTTAACTATGGCTACACCTTC. It yields the protein CSASRLSRVNYGYTF.

The V call is TRBV4-1, the J call TRBJ2-1; a possible D gene is TRBD2 (5 bases). The CDR3 is made up of 16 amino acids. Germline-derived CDR1 and CDR2 are MGHRA and YSYEKL. Trimming left V 0 bases short and J 3 bases short, with 12 bases between. CDR3 protein: CASSQEPAELYNEQFF. Here the CDR3 DNA reads TGCGCCAGCAGCCAAGAACCAGCGGAGCTCTACAATGAGCAGTTCTTC.

J is TRBJ1-3 and V is TRBV19, with D possibly TRBD1 on 5 matching bases. The CDR3 covers 17 residues. Germline CDR1 and CDR2: LNHDA and SQIVND (reference sequence). Trimming pared 8 bases from V and 0 bases from J, leaving 20 bases between. CDR3 nucleotide sequence: TGTGCCAGTCGAAACCAACGGGGGACCGGCTCTGGAAACACCATATATTTT. Translated, it gives CASRNQRGTGSGNTIYF.

The chain joins TRBV5-1 to TRBJ2-1, with TRBD2 matching over 14 bases. Germline CDR1 SGHRS, CDR2 YFSETQ. The CDR3 spans 13 residues. V lost 4 bases and J lost 15; bases outside the gene matches: 6. The CDR3 here is CASSAGLAGVRFF. CDR3 in DNA: TGCGCCAGCAGCGCGGGACTAGCGGGAGTTCGGTTCTTC.

The gene calls are TRBV6-5 and TRBJ2-2; D may be TRBD2 (5 bases). V was trimmed by 8 bases and J by 6 bases, leaving 16 bases between them. The CDR3 is 14 residues long. The V gene's germline CDR1 is MNHEY and CDR2 SVGAGI. The CDR3 nucleotides are TGTGCCAGCGTCTTTCATACGAGGGCCGGGGAGCTGTTTTTT. Its protein product is CASVFHTRAGELFF.

V usage is TRBV4-2 and J usage is TRBJ1-5; D is perhaps TRBD1 (5 bases). Deletions cut 0 bases from V and 5 bases from J, with 11 bases between. The CDR3 runs to 15 residues. Germline V gives CDR1 LGHNA, CDR2 YNFKEQ. The CDR3, as DNA: TGTGCCAGCAGCCAAGATCAGGGATTTGATCAGCCCCAGCATTTT. Amino acids: CASSQDQGFDQPQHF.

Notes on this clone: Germline and junction disagree at one end, which may indicate a read error. The chain links TRBV7-7 to TRBJ2-3, with 9 positions matching TRBD1. The germline gives CDR1 SSHAT, CDR2 FNYEAQ (reference sequence). The CDR3 runs to 15 residues. Here the CDR3 DNA reads TGTGCTAGCAGCTACAGGGGGCTTAACACAGATACGCAGTATTTT. Protein sequence: CASSYRGLNTDTQYF.

The table lists this clone with a few counts. This chain connects TRBV27 to TRBJ2-5; 7 nucleotides agree with TRBD2. J gave up 3 bases and V 6 bases, and 7 bases lay outside the gene matches. Germline values: CDR1 MNHEY, CDR2 SMNVEV (reference sequence). CDR3 length: 14 amino acids. CDR3 amino acids: CASRAGVIEETQYF. The CDR3 DNA reads as TGTGCCAGCAGGGCGGGAGTTATCGAAGAGACCCAGTACTTC.